This T cell receptor (beta chain) is from a study of T cell responses to AZD1222 COVID-19 vaccine. Clones were sequenced by immunoSEQ multiplex PCR, and TCRdb holds only the in-frame ones, with some missing. This sample has 150,000 or so clones, with 90% found just once. With respect to this clone: Its cognate antigen is unknown.

General observations from the study: In all cases, repertoires were sampled only after the peak T cell response. Donors skewed white British and female; clonal diversity was possibly underestimated. With two AZD1222 doses given, Spike-specific TCR breadth and depth both rose.

This specimen consisted of peripheral blood, obtained on day 0 of AZD1222 vaccination. This TCR was sampled from an adult in good health.

The CDR3 nucleotides are TGTGCCAGCTCGCCCGGGACAGGGGATCAGCCCCAGCATTTT. Translated, it gives CASSPGTGDQPQHF. This sequence joins TRBV18 and TRBJ1-5; 10 bases fit TRBD1. CDR3 length equals 14 residues. The germline V gene has CDR1 KGHSH and CDR2 LQKENI. After removal of 6 bases from V and 5 bases from J, the junction contained 4 bases not matched to a gene. The variable domain in full, with the rest retrieved from reference TRBV18 and TRBJ1-5, is NAGVMQNPRHLVRRRGQEARLRCSPMKGHSHVYWYRQLPEEGLKFMVYLQKENIIDESGMPKERFSAEFPKEGPSILRIQQVVRGDSAAYFCASSPGTGDQPQHFGDGTRLSIL.